The clone carrying this T cell receptor beta chain appeared once. The DNA is omitted, as the CDR3 cannot be located on it reliably, and the CDR3 follows TCRdb's listing. This specimen belongs to a study of blood T cell repertoires in COVID-19. Study-level information: COVID-19 samples collected from the United States, Italy and Spain covered acute and convalescent phases. The cDNA or gDNA used as material had been derived from T cells, B-cell-depleted T cells, or PBMCs.

As handled by the study authors: Scientists estimated how many nucleated cells there were by amplifying reference gene primers. Assay: immunoSEQ multiplex PCR; the TCRdb copy retains only in-frame clones and omits some. V, J and clone size were drawn from that table, and D and trimming were deduced from the DNA. The sample shows over 120,000 clones, more than 60% of them seen only once. The sample comprised peripheral blood. The sequence came from a woman aged 55-70 years with acute or convalescent COVID-19.

This CDR3 is CASVGPGEKLFF. This chain uses TRBV27 with TRBJ1-4. Germline V gives CDR1 MNHEY, CDR2 SMNVEV (reference sequence). The CDR3 has 12 amino acids, counting both end residues.